This entry features one TCR beta chain sequence. Original processing notes: Reference gene primer amplification yielded estimated nucleated cell counts. Method: immunoSEQ multiplex PCR; TCRdb's copy keeps in-frame clones and lacks some. V, J and clone size are those of that table, while D and trimming were read from the DNA. In the table there are around 300,000 clones, 89% of which are singletons. Those enrolled, adults aged roughly 18 to 90 years, came from roughly 22 US areas. The data were obtained in a study of blood T cell repertoires in COVID-19. Study as a whole: Specimens from acute and convalescent COVID-19 originated in the United States, Italy and Spain.

The V end lost 1 base, the J end lost 5 bases, and 10 bases lay between the germline ends. There are 14 residues in the CDR3. Germline assignment: CDR1 SGHRS and CDR2 YFSETQ. The source is a woman between 40 and 50 years old who had recovered from COVID-19. Sequenced sample: PBMCs or T cells enriched from blood (not recorded which). This chain links TRBV5-1 with TRBJ1-5, with D unresolved. CDR3 residues: CASSLSRPDQPQHF. CDR3 coding DNA: TGCGCCAGCAGCTTGTCGAGGCCGGATCAGCCCCAGCATTTT.